Given below is one TCR beta chain in context. Its antigen is not known. This CDR3 is built from 14 residues. CDR1 is KGHSH and CDR2 is LQKENI in the germline V gene. Trimming took 6 bases from V and 3 from J, leaving 12 bases between them. The sample is drawn from a study of OX40 agonist ivuxolimab in advanced cancers. The overall study: Patient treatment consisted of intravenous ivuxolimab administration every 2 weeks at 0.01 to 10 mg/kg.

Profiling relied on immunoSEQ multiplex PCR, and the TCRdb table lists in-frame clones only, not all of them. The sample records over 45,000 clones, roughly 80% being singletons. Overall study results and limits: Relative to CD4+ cells, CD8+ T cells on average had more expanded clones.

The chain is built from TRBV18 and TRBJ1-5, with D perhaps matching TRBD1 (5 bases). The receptor was derived from an adult with an advanced solid tumor such as melanoma, head and neck, liver or kidney cancer. The sample here was CD4+ or CD8+ T cells sorted from blood, taken in a trial of the OX40 agonist ivuxolimab. CDR3 sequence: CASSLDINNQPQHF. DNA of the CDR3: TGTGCCAGCTCTCTGGACATTAACAATCAGCCCCAGCATTTT. The variable domain in full, with the rest retrieved from reference TRBV18 and TRBJ1-5, is NAGVMQNPRHLVRRRGQEARLRCSPMKGHSHVYWYRQLPEEGLKFMVYLQKENIIDESGMPKERFSAEFPKEGPSILRIQQVVRGDSAAYFCASSLDINNQPQHFGDGTRLSIL.